This TCR beta chain was observed in a study of blood T cell repertoires in COVID-19. V shed 5 bases and J 7 bases; nucleotides not matched to a gene: 5. Germline V gives CDR1 KGHSH, CDR2 LQKENI. This CDR3 has 14 residues. Data came from immunoSEQ multiplex PCR; TCRdb stores just in-frame clones and leaves some out. The table lists approximately 170,000 clones, less than 80% of them singletons. What was sequenced was PBMCs or T cells enriched from blood (not recorded which). This rearrangement joins TRBV18 to TRBJ2-1; 10 bases match TRBD1. This sequence originates from a woman aged 70-85 years in a cohort exposed to, infected with or recovered from COVID-19 (not recorded which). Written as DNA, the CDR3 is TGTGCCAGCTCAGGGGGACAGGGGTGGAATGAGCAGTTCTTC. It translates to CASSGGQGWNEQFF.